This TCR beta chain was sequenced for a study of Ad26.COV2.S vaccination and SARS-CoV-2 variants. Overall study: Participants got Ad26.COV2.S intramuscularly, once or twice 56 days apart.

Remarks on this clone: The antigen is undetermined.

Per germline, CDR1 SEHNR and CDR2 FQNEAQ (reference sequence). This CDR3 spans 14 amino acids. V was pared by 1 base and J by 2 bases, with 9 bases between. Assay: immunoSEQ multiplex PCR; the TCRdb copy retains only in-frame clones and omits some. The sample carries about 330,000 clones, 90% recorded once. Treatment in this sample: some 19 received Ad26.COV2.S at low or high dose, single or two shots; five or six received placebo; per-sample allocation not given. The samples date from day 63 after the first vaccine or placebo injection. The study used a vaccine consisting of an Ad26 vector that expressed Wuhan-strain SARS-CoV-2 spike. Study outcomes and limitations: Participants in the vaccine arm had higher spike-specific TCR breadth; placebo recipients had lower. Reported findings describe substantial breadth in spike-specific CD8+ and CD4+ T cell responses following vaccination.

The source is a person aged 18-65 years who received the Ad26.COV2.S COVID-19 vaccine or a placebo. The sample in question was peripheral blood, obtained in a trial of Ad26.COV2.S vaccine versus placebo. J is TRBJ2-7 and V is TRBV7-9; D may correspond to TRBD1 or TRBD2 (6 bases each). Here the CDR3 reads CASSLGGATYEQYV. The CDR3 bases are TGTGCCAGCAGCTTAGGGGGGGCGACCTACGAGCAGTACGTC.